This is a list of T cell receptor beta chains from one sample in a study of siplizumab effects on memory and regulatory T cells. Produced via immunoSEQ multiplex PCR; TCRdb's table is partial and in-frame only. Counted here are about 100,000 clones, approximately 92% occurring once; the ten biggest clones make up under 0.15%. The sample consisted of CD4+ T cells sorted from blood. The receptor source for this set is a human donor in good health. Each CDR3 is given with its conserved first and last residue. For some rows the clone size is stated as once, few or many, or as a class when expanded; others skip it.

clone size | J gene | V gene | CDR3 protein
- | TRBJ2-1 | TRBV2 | CASKRQGPNEQFF
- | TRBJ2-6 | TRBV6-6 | CASSYLSSSSVLTF
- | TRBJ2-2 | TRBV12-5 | CASALQKGPSNTGELFF
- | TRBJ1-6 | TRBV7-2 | CASSSQQGIVAPLHF
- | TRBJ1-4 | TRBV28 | CASSNSGSEKLFF
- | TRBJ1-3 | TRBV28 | CASSSPAGVSGNTIYF
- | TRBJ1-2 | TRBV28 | CASSLAGAGSYGYTF
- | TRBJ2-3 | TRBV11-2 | CASSWTSGSDTQYF
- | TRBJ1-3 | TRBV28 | CASSLLNTIYF
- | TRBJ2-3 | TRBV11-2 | CASSRDGQKTDTQYF
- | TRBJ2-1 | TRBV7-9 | CASSDRGVDNEQFF
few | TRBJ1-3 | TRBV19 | CASSTLGGNTIYF
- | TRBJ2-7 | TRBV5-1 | CASSLDPTYEQYF
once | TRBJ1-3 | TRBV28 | CASSEGTFSGNTIYF
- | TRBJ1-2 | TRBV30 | CAGDAGGGFYGHTF
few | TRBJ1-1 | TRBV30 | CAWSVLKNTEAFF
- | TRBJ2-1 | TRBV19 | CASKTGVLESSYNEQFF
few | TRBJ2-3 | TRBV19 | CASSIFAGGSTDTQYF